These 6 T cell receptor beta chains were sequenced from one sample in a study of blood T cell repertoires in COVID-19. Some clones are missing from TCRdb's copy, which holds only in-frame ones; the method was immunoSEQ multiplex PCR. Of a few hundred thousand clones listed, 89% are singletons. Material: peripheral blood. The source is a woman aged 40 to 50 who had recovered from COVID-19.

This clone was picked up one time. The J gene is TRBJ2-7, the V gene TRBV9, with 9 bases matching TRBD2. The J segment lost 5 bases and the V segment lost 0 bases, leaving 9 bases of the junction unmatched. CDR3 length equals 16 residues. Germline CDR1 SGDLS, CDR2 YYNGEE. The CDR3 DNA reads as TGTGCCAGCAGCGTAGCTGTAGTAGCGGGAGTCGACGAGCAGTACGTC. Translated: CASSVAVVAGVDEQYV.

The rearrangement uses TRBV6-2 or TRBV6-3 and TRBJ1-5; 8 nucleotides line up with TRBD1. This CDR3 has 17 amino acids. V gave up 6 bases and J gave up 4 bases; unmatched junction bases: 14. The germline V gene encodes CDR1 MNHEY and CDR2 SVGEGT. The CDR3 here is CASSPYPGQAGNQPQHF. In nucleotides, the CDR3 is TGTGCCAGCAGCCCCTACCCGGGACAGGCTGGGAATCAGCCCCAGCATTTT.

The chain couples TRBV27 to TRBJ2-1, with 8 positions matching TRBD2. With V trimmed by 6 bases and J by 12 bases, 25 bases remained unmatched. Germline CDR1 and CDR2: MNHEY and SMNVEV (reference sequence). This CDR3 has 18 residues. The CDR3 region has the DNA TGTGCCAGCAGCCCAAAACTTCCGGGACTAGGTTTACGCGGTGGGCAGTTCTTC. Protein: CASSPKLPGLGLRGGQFF.

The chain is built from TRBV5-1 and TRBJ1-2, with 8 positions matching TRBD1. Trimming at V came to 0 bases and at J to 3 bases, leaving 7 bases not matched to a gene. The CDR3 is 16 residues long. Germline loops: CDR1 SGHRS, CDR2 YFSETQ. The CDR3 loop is CASSLARDRRDYGYTF. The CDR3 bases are TGCGCCAGCAGCTTGGCACGGGACAGGAGGGACTATGGCTACACCTTC.

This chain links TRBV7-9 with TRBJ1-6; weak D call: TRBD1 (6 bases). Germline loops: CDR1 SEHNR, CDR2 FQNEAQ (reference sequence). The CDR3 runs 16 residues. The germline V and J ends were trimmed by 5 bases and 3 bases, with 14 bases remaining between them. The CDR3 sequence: CASSPTGPDYNSPLHF. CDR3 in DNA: TGTGCCAGCAGCCCAACAGGGCCTGACTATAATTCACCCCTCCACTTT.

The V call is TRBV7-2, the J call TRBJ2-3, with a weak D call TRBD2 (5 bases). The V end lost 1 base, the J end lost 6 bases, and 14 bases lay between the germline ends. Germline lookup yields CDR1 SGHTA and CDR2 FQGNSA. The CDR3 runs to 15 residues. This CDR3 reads CASSLGPSLSDTQYF. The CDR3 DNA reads TGTGCCAGCAGCTTAGGGCCTAGCTTATCTGATACGCAGTATTTT.